This TCR beta chain derives from a study of blood T cell repertoires in COVID-19. The overall study: Sample material is recorded as cDNA or gDNA derived from T cells, B-cell-depleted T cells, or PBMCs.

Individuals aged about 18 to 95 years were recruited from some 26 US areas. Participant-reported clinical history was the basis for cohort assignment. Among Cohort 3 donors, those recovered had two negative PCRs, clearance, or symptom resolution. Germline CDR1 and CDR2: SGHTS and YDEGEE. The CDR3 spans 20 residues. Germline trimming cut 3 bases from V and 5 bases from J; bases unmatched to any gene: 20. Libraries were prepared by immunoSEQ multiplex PCR; TCRdb keeps only in-frame clonotypes and omits some of them. Here the sample spans about 160,000 clones, approximately 77% being singletons. The sequence was collected from a man in his sixties who had recovered from COVID-19. This chain connects TRBV5-8 to TRBJ2-1; 10 nucleotides agree with TRBD2. Sequenced material: PBMCs or T cells enriched from blood (not recorded which). This CDR3 is CASSSTRGAGGPISHNEQFF. For the CDR3, the DNA is TGTGCCAGCAGCTCCACCCGAGGAGCGGGGGGGCCTATAAGCCACAATGAGCAGTTCTTC.